The 32 T cell receptor delta chains below all came from one sample that was sequenced in a study of gamma-delta T cells after stem cell transplantation (dated by TCRdb to the mid-2010s). Receptors were amplified or captured by RT-PCR. The sample was run on an Illumina MiSeq. TCRdb reran clone calling on the public reads with CATT; rows sharing one DNA sequence were then combined. In this sample the table shows around 2,500 delta-chain clones, 3.5% to 4% of which occur a single time. In total, the top ten clones hold approximately 41% of the sample. Sequencing was done on a sample of gamma-delta T cells. The receptors originated from a human donor. It is not recorded whose cells these are; they may come from a transplant donor.

This clone is medium-sized within its sample. The same CDR3 arises from other DNA sequences in this sample as well. This chain links TRDV2 with TRDJ1; D is unclear. Trimming pared 0 bases from V and 1 base from J, leaving 23 bases between. The CDR3 is made up of 19 amino acids. CDR1 and CDR2 from the germline V gene are GEAIGNYY and EKD. CDR3 sequence (DNA): TGTGCCTGTGACACCGTGGAGTCGTCAACCGGAGTGGCCACCGATAAACTCATCTTT. Its protein product is CACDTVESSTGVATDKLIF.

With respect to this clone: This may be a read error: a much more frequent sequence differs by one nucleotide. The identical CDR3 is also encoded by other nucleotide sequences in the sample. V usage is TRDV2 and J usage is TRDJ1; 10 bases are shared with TRDD3. Germline V gene data show CDR1 as GEAIGNYY and CDR2 as EKD. The CDR3 spans 16 residues. CDR3 loop: CACDTVGLLGDGQLIF. The DNA of the CDR3 is TGTGCCTGCGACACGGTTGGATTACTGGGGGATGGTCAACTCATCTTT.

This clone is medium-sized (0.01 to 0.1%) within its sample. It is unclear where the CDR3 begins or ends on the DNA, so no DNA is shown, and the CDR3 is as TCRdb lists it. V is TRAV29/DV5 and J is TRDJ1; the listed D gene, TRDD3, was not tested against the DNA. CDR1 is NSMFDY and CDR2 is ISSIKDK in the germline V gene. The CDR3 spans 25 amino acids, including both terminal residues. CDR3 protein: CSVLLCSKQTGDVLGDYPYTDKLIF.

Sample share makes this clone medium-sized. The rearrangement uses TRDV2 and TRDJ1; D is perhaps TRDD3 (6 bases). The CDR3 is made up of 16 amino acids. V lost 0 bases to trimming and J lost 10 bases, with 23 bases between them. CDR1 GEAIGNYY and CDR2 EKD come from the germline V gene. The CDR3 DNA reads as TGTGCCTGTGACACCGTAGGGGGACCACACACGGGCGGACTCATCTTT. It specifies CACDTVGGPHTGGLIF.

On this clone: Just one base apart from a much larger clone, this may be a read error. Other DNA sequences within the sample encode an identical CDR3. The chain has TRDV2 and TRDJ1, with D uncertain. The length of the CDR3 is 15 residues. Germline CDR1 and CDR2: GEAIGNYY and EKD. In nucleotides, the CDR3 is TGCGCCTGTGACCCCGTAGGAGGCCCCTCGGGTAAACTCATCTTT. Translated, it gives CACDPVGGPSGKLIF.

By proportion, this clone is medium-sized. This chain joins TRDV2 and TRDJ1; 7 bases map to TRDD3. The CDR3 totals 21 residues. Trimming took 1 base from V and 0 from J; bases not matched to a gene: 22. Germline CDR1 reads GEAIGNYY; CDR2 reads EKD. CDR3 coding DNA: TGTGCCTGTGACACGATCGCTACCCCTGGGGGCCCCAAACAATACACCGATAAACTCATCTTT. This translates into CACDTIATPGGPKQYTDKLIF.

In this sample, this clone is medium-sized. The same CDR3 arises from other DNA sequences in this sample as well. This chain links TRDV2 with TRDJ1, with 10 bases fitting TRDD3. The CDR3 is 15 residues long. V was pared by 3 bases and J by 3 bases, with 6 bases of the junction left unmatched. Germline-derived CDR1 and CDR2 are GEAIGNYY and EKD. CDR3 loop: CACDPAGDTADKLIF. The CDR3 DNA reads TGTGCCTGTGACCCAGCGGGGGATACGGCCGATAAACTCATCTTT.

This clone counts as medium-sized. The rearrangement links TRDV2 to TRDJ1, with D possibly matching TRDD3 (9 bases). CDR1 is GEAIGNYY, CDR2 EKD, per germline. V was pared by 0 bases and J by 2 bases, with 24 bases between. This CDR3 is built from 19 residues. DNA of the CDR3: TGTGCCTGTGACACCCTTCCTACGGGGGATACTGGGGGGACCGATAAACTCATCTTT. This codes for CACDTLPTGDTGGTDKLIF.

This clone was picked up a small number of times. This clone may be a read error of a much larger clone one base away. The gene calls are TRDV2 and TRDJ1; TRDD3 aligns across 13 bases. The CDR3 is made up of 16 amino acids. Germline-derived CDR1 and CDR2 are GEAIGNYY and EKD. The V and J ends lost 5 bases and 2 bases, in that order; junction bases with no gene match: 7. The CDR3 region is CACGFLLGDTTDKLIF. The DNA of the CDR3 is TGTGCCTGTGGCTTCCTACTGGGGGATACGACCGATAAACTCATCTTT.

The chain combines TRDV2 with TRDJ1, with 13 bases that match TRDD3. Unmatched junction bases numbered 8, after V lost 3 bases and J lost 2 bases. Germline V gene lookup returns CDR1 GEAIGNYY and CDR2 EKD. This CDR3 is 17 amino acids long. For the CDR3, the DNA is TGTGCCTGTGACTCAGTACTGGGGGATACGAGAACCGATAAACTCATCTTT. Translating it yields CACDSVLGDTRTDKLIF.

For this clone: A read error may be the cause here, since a much bigger clone is one base away. Other nucleotide sequences from this sample produce the same CDR3. This chain joins TRDV2 and TRDJ1; D gene unclear. Between the trimmed V and J ends, which lost 3 bases and 0 bases, there was a span of 19 bases. The CDR3 is 17 amino acids. The germline V gene has CDR1 GEAIGNYY and CDR2 EKD. The CDR3 DNA reads TGTGCCTGTGACTCCCTAAAAAATCAAAAATACACCGATAAACTCATCTTT. Translation gives CACDSLKNQKYTDKLIF.

This clone came up a few times. A far larger clone is just one base off, so this is likely a read error. Different DNA sequences within this sample yield the same CDR3. The V call is TRDV2, the J call TRDJ1, with TRDD3 as a possible D gene (5 bases). V lost 1 base, J lost 2 bases, and 10 bases lay in between. The CDR3 runs to 14 residues. Germline CDR1 and CDR2: GEAIGNYY and EKD. The CDR3 bases are TGTGCCTGTGACACGGTACTGGCTACCGATAAACTCATCTTT. Protein: CACDTVLATDKLIF.

This clone was detected a few times. Additional DNA sequences in this sample encode the identical CDR3. The chain joins TRDV1 to TRDJ1; D is perhaps TRDD2 or TRDD3 (8 bases each). Deletions cut 2 bases from V and 0 bases from J, with 31 bases between. The CDR3 totals 22 residues. From germline, CDR1 is TSWWSYY and CDR2 QGS. The DNA for the CDR3 is TGTGCTCTTGGGGAATTGCTTCCTACTCCTGTGGTGGGGGATTCGTACACCGATAAACTCATCTTT. Amino acids: CALGELLPTPVVGDSYTDKLIF.

By share of the sample, this clone is medium-sized. A single base is all that separates this from a far larger clone, so a read error is likely. This chain links TRDV3 with TRDJ1; D is unclear. CDR1 TVYSNPD and CDR2 GDNSRS come from the germline V gene (reference sequence). CDR3 size: 15 residues. V was cut by 2 bases and J by 6 bases, with 22 bases left in between. As DNA, the CDR3 is TGTGCCTTTGAGACCCCTATATCCCACGCCAATAAACTCATCTTT. This gives the protein CAFETPISHANKLIF.

This clone is judged medium-sized. This chain joins TRDV2 and TRDJ2; 13 nucleotides match TRDD3. The CDR3 totals 18 residues. The trim removed 0 bases at V and 4 bases at J, leaving 7 bases unmatched. Germline V lookup: CDR1 GEAIGNYY, CDR2 EKD. The CDR3 loop reads CACDTVRLGDTPTAQLFF. The CDR3 DNA is TGTGCCTGTGACACCGTTCGACTGGGGGATACGCCGACAGCACAACTCTTCTTT.

This clone was counted only a few times. This could be a read error, since a much larger clone is one nucleotide away. The chain recombines TRDV2 with TRDJ2; TRDD3 matches 8 bases. J lost 2 bases, V lost 1 base, and 8 bases had no gene match. Germline V gives CDR1 GEAIGNYY, CDR2 EKD. This CDR3 has 17 amino acids. In DNA, the CDR3 is TGTGCCTGTGACACTTTAATTACTGGGGGGTTGACAGCACAACTCTTCTTT. It codes for CACDTLITGGLTAQLFF.

Comments on this clone: Given a much more abundant clone one base away, this may be a read error. The chain combines TRDV2 with TRDJ1; TRDD3 matches at 13 bases. V was clipped by 6 bases and J by 2 bases; unmatched bases: 20. This CDR3 is 20 amino acids long. CDR1 and CDR2 from the germline V gene are GEAIGNYY and EKD. CDR3 protein: CACNAVLGDTRGSGTDKLIF. The CDR3 DNA reads as TGTGCCTGTAACGCCGTACTGGGGGATACGCGGGGTTCGGGGACCGATAAACTCATCTTT.

By share of the sample, this clone is medium-sized. The V and J genes are TRDV2 and TRDJ1, with TRDD3 identical over 7 bases. The CDR3 is made up of 15 amino acids. The V segment lost 4 bases and the J segment 0 bases; nucleotides outside the gene matches: 7. Germline V gene sequence: CDR1 GEAIGNYY, CDR2 EKD. CDR3 nucleotide sequence: TGTGCCTGTGAGGGGATGGGGGGATACACCGATAAACTCATCTTT. The encoded protein is CACEGMGGYTDKLIF.

Within the sample, this clone is medium-sized. Other DNA variants within this sample encode the same CDR3. This chain connects TRDV2 to TRDJ1; 7 bases match TRDD3. The CDR3 sequence is 17 residues long. V was pared by 0 bases and J by 1 base, with 10 bases of the junction left unmatched. CDR1 is GEAIGNYY and CDR2 is EKD in the germline V gene. CDR3 sequence reads: CACDTIPGDRSTDKLIF. CDR3 DNA: TGTGCCTGTGACACCATCCCGGGGGATCGGTCCACCGATAAACTCATCTTT.

This clone occurred a few times. A much larger clone differs by one base, so this may be a read error. The CDR3 reads CACDALGGGYTDILIF. CDR3 bases: TGTGCCTGTGACGCTCTGGGGGGGGGGTACACCGATATACTCATCTTT. The rearrangement uses TRDV2 and TRDJ1, with TRDD3 matching over 7 bases. Germline CDR1 is GEAIGNYY and CDR2 is EKD. The CDR3 is 16 amino acids.

By frequency in the sample, this clone is large. A single base is all that separates this from a far larger clone, so a read error is likely. This chain uses TRDV2 with TRDJ3, with 7 nucleotides matching TRDD3. Germline CDR1 reads GEAIGNYY; CDR2 reads EKD. This CDR3 is 25 amino acids long. For the CDR3, the DNA is TGTGCCTGTGGCACCGTGAGTGGATGGGGGACCCCGCTTCGTTTATCGTCCTGGGACACCCGACAGATGTTTTTC. This encodes CACGTVSGWGTPLRLSSWDTRQMFF.

Sample share makes this clone large. Other DNA sequences in this specimen translate into the identical CDR3. The rearrangement joins TRDV2 to TRDJ1, with 7 bases aligning to TRDD3. The CDR3 loop spans 17 amino acids. Unmatched junction bases numbered 12, after V lost 3 bases and J lost 0 bases. Germline lookup yields CDR1 GEAIGNYY and CDR2 EKD. This CDR3 reads CACDSVLGTTYTDKLIF. CDR3 nucleotide sequence: TGTGCCTGTGACTCCGTACTGGGGACTACATACACCGATAAACTCATCTTT.

A word on this clone: The protein held in TCRdb is that of a much larger clone and does not match this DNA's translation at residue 4, likely because of a read error; the protein shown is translated from the DNA. The chain links TRDV2 to TRDJ1; 12 bases map to TRDD3. The CDR3 has 16 residues. Germline loops: CDR1 GEAIGNYY, CDR2 EKD. V dropped 6 bases and J dropped 3; count of bases not matched to a gene: 10. The CDR3: CACNALLGDTPDKLIF. CDR3 bases: TGTGCCTGTAACGCCTTACTGGGGGATACACCCGATAAACTCATCTTT.

Only a few counts were recorded for this clone. It is likely a read error: a sequence one base away is far more abundant. Within the sample, other DNA sequences also encode this same CDR3. The chain has TRDV2 and TRDJ1; perhaps TRDD3 as D (6 bases). This CDR3 region has 14 residues. Trimming took 3 bases from V and 5 from J, leaving 15 bases between them. Germline V CDR1 and CDR2: GEAIGNYY, EKD. DNA of the CDR3: TGTGCCTGTGACTCTCTGGGGATCACTGATAAACTCATCTTT. Its translation is CACDSLGITDKLIF.

In its sample, this clone is medium-sized. The chain has TRDV1 and TRDJ1; D gene ambiguous. This CDR3 contains 18 residues. Germline lookup yields CDR1 TSWWSYY and CDR2 QGS. Trimming took 2 bases from V and 2 from J, leaving 21 bases between them. The CDR3: CALGEEEVRPANTDKLIF. CDR3 DNA sequence: TGTGCTCTTGGGGAAGAGGAGGTAAGGCCAGCTAATACCGATAAACTCATCTTT.

About this clone: A much larger clone differs from this one at a single base, so this may be a read error. Different DNA sequences within this sample yield the same CDR3. The chain employs TRDV2 and TRDJ1; 9 bases map to TRDD3. From germline, CDR1 is GEAIGNYY and CDR2 EKD. The CDR3 is 16 residues long. Unmatched junction bases numbered 11, after V lost 3 bases and J lost 4 bases. In nucleotides, the CDR3 is TGTGCCTGTGACTCACTAGGGGATACGGGCAACGATAAACTCATCTTT. This encodes CACDSLGDTGNDKLIF.

Regarding this clone: With a much larger clone just one base away, this may be a read error. Other DNA sequences in the same sample also yield this CDR3. Written as DNA, the CDR3 is TGTGCCTGTGACACCGTTAGAACTGGGGGAACCACTCCTTTGACAGCACAACTCTTCTTC. Amino acids: CACDTVRTGGTTPLTAQLFF. The chain couples TRDV2 to TRDJ2; 9 nucleotides match TRDD3. Germline values: CDR1 GEAIGNYY, CDR2 EKD. The CDR3 runs 20 residues.

This clone is classed as medium-sized. A much bigger clone sits one base away, suggesting this may be a read error. CDR3 sequence (DNA): TGTGCCTGTGACACCGTTGAGTTCACCGATAAACTCATCTTT. Protein: CACDTVEFTDKLIF. The rearrangement links TRDV2 to TRDJ1; D not resolved. Per germline, CDR1 GEAIGNYY and CDR2 EKD. V lost 0 bases and J lost 1, with 8 bases in between. The CDR3 has 14 residues.

There are a few counts of this clone. A much bigger clone sits one base away, suggesting this may be a read error. The V and J genes are TRDV2 and TRDJ1; D is unresolved. This CDR3 is built from 17 residues. CDR1 and CDR2 (germline): GEAIGNYY, EKD. The V gene lost 0 bases and the J gene lost 3 bases, with 19 bases spanning the gap. The CDR3 nucleotides are TGTGCCTGTGACACCGTAGGAAGAAGGGGTAACGCCGATAAACTCATCTTT. The encoded protein is CACDTVGRRGNADKLIF.

A few counts support this clone. The translation of this DNA and the TCRdb protein of a much larger clone differ at residue 13, probably owing to a read error; the protein shown here is translated from the DNA. This chain uses TRDV2 with TRDJ1, with 10 bases that match TRDD3. The CDR3 runs to 19 residues. The J segment lost 3 bases and the V segment lost 3 bases, leaving 18 bases of the junction unmatched. Germline V CDR1 and CDR2: GEAIGNYY, EKD. The DNA of the CDR3 is TGTGCCTGTGACGCCTTAGAAGGTACTGGGGGATCTCACGCCGATAAACTCATCTTT. Protein: CACDALEGTGGSHADKLIF.

This clone is labeled medium-sized (0.01 to 0.1%). Given a far larger clone just one base away, this is likely a sequencing read error. This sequence joins TRDV3 and TRDJ1; no definite D call. Germline CDR1 reads TVYSNPD; CDR2 reads GDNSRS (reference sequence). The CDR3 runs to 15 residues. The CDR3 is CAFETPISHADKRIF. The DNA for the CDR3 is TGTGCCTTTGAGACCCCTATATCCCACGCCGATAAACGCATCTTT.

Concerning this clone: This could be a read error, since a much larger clone is one nucleotide away. Different DNA sequences within this sample yield the same CDR3. V is TRDV1 and J is TRDJ1; 12 bases are a match to TRDD3. The CDR3 totals 26 residues. Losses at the gene ends were 1 base for V and 0 bases for J; bases not matched to a gene: 30. Germline CDR1 and CDR2: TSWWSYY and QGS. In DNA form, the CDR3 reads TGTGCTCTTGGGGAACCCCTCTTAGGGGGCCTTTACTGGGGGATACCGGGGGAAACGTACACCGATAAACTCATCTTT. This encodes CALGEPLLGGLYWGIPGETYTDKLIF.